The 24 T cell receptor beta chains listed next were all sequenced from one sample in a study of blood T cell repertoires in COVID-19. The assay was immunoSEQ multiplex PCR, and TCRdb's table has in-frame clones only and misses some. The table includes 130,000 to 150,000 clones, 70% to 85% detected once. Sequencing was performed on peripheral blood. All receptors derive from a man in his 60s with active or convalescent COVID-19.

The chain couples TRBV27 to TRBJ2-1; TRBD2 agrees at 8 bases. The trim removed 6 bases at V and 5 bases at J, leaving 12 bases unmatched. Germline V lookup: CDR1 MNHEY, CDR2 SMNVEV (reference sequence). This CDR3 is 16 amino acids long. The CDR3: CASSLRTSPKNNEQFF. CDR3 in DNA: TGTGCCAGCAGCTTGAGGACTAGCCCAAAAAACAATGAGCAGTTCTTC.

The chain carries TRBV27 and TRBJ2-1; TRBD1 matches at 10 bases. Germline V gene lookup returns CDR1 MNHEY and CDR2 SMNVEV (reference sequence). Germline trimming cut 5 bases from V and 9 bases from J; bases unmatched to any gene: 7. The CDR3 runs 14 residues. For the CDR3, the DNA is TGTGCCAGCAGTCTCCGACAGGGGGCGGTTGAGCAGTTCTTC. This sequence encodes CASSLRQGAVEQFF.

J is TRBJ2-7 and V is TRBV5-1, with 7 bases lining up with TRBD1. Germline V gene lookup returns CDR1 SGHRS and CDR2 YFSETQ. After removal of 0 bases from V and 10 bases from J, the junction contained 13 bases not matched to a gene. The length of the CDR3 is 15 residues. For the CDR3, the DNA is TGCGCCAGCAGCTTGGACGGACAGGAAATACGAGGCCAGTACGTC. Its translation: CASSLDGQEIRGQYV.

J is TRBJ2-2 and V is TRBV7-2; 9 bases line up with TRBD1. This CDR3 is built from 16 residues. J lost 6 bases, V lost 7 bases, and 12 bases had no gene match. CDR1 and CDR2 (germline): SGHTA, FQGNSA. The CDR3 spells CASTLRQGGMAGELFF. CDR3 DNA sequence: TGTGCCAGCACCCTAAGACAGGGGGGAATGGCCGGGGAGCTGTTTTTT.

The chain carries TRBV27 and TRBJ2-1; 12 bases are shared with TRBD2. Trimming removed 2 bases from V and 8 bases from J; junction bases left unmatched: 1. CDR1 and CDR2 (germline): MNHEY, SMNVEV (reference sequence). CDR3 length equals 14 residues. In nucleotides, the CDR3 is TGTGCCAGCAGTTTACTAGCGGGAGGGTATGAGCAGTTCTTC. This translates into CASSLLAGGYEQFF.

The rearrangement links TRBV4-1 to TRBJ1-2; D not resolved. CDR1 MGHRA and CDR2 YSYEKL come from the germline V gene. The CDR3 runs 16 residues. V was clipped by 0 bases and J by 4 bases, with 15 bases between them. CDR3 in DNA: TGCGCCAGCAGCCAAGAGGGCGAGGGCCGTGTCTATGGCTACACCTTC. This gives the protein CASSQEGEGRVYGYTF.

V and J are TRBV10-3 and TRBJ2-7, with D possibly TRBD1 on 5 matching bases. The CDR3 runs to 15 residues. Trimming pared 3 bases from V and 6 bases from J, leaving 18 bases between. Germline V CDR1 and CDR2: ENHRY, SYGVKD. This chain's CDR3 is CAISDLDAGKGEQYV. The CDR3 bases are TGTGCCATCAGTGACTTGGACGCAGGGAAGGGCGAGCAGTACGTC.

V gene TRBV6-2 or TRBV6-3 combines with J gene TRBJ2-7; D is possibly TRBD2 (6 bases). The germline V gene has CDR1 MNHEY and CDR2 SVGEGT. V dropped 5 bases and J dropped 6 bases, with 20 bases sitting between them. The CDR3 runs 15 residues. The CDR3 sequence: CASSQGGALSGEQYV. CDR3 nucleotide sequence: TGTGCCAGCAGTCAAGGAGGGGCTCTCTCCGGCGAGCAGTACGTC.

The V call is TRBV7-2, the J call TRBJ1-1, with D perhaps matching TRBD1 (6 bases). The germline V gene encodes CDR1 SGHTA and CDR2 FQGNSA. Between the trimmed V and J ends, which lost 0 bases and 1 base, there was a span of 15 bases. The CDR3 is 17 amino acids. In DNA, the CDR3 is TGTGCCAGCAGCTTAGCCTACGCAGGGGTAGGGAACACTGAAGCTTTCTTT. It translates to CASSLAYAGVGNTEAFF.

The chain has TRBV27 and TRBJ2-3; no clear D gene. Germline V gives CDR1 MNHEY, CDR2 SMNVEV (reference sequence). This CDR3 has 16 amino acids. Trimming stripped 5 bases from V and 2 bases from J, with 17 bases between. The DNA of the CDR3 is TGTGCCAGCAGTGGAATAGGATTCGGAGCCACAGATACGCAGTATTTT. This sequence encodes CASSGIGFGATDTQYF.

Points on this clone: One end of the junction fails to match germline, which may point to a read error. The chain couples TRBV27 to TRBJ2-3, with a weak D call TRBD1 (6 bases). The CDR3 consists of 16 residues. Germline lookup yields CDR1 MNHEY and CDR2 SMNVEV (reference sequence). The CDR3 region has the DNA TGTGCCAGCACGGCTAGCCCAGGGGAGTCCACAAATACGCAGTATTTT. Its protein product is CASTASPGESTNTQYF.

The chain links TRBV27 to TRBJ1-1; D remains unclear. Germline CDR1 and CDR2: MNHEY and SMNVEV (reference sequence). The CDR3 covers 14 residues. Trimming pared 5 bases from V and 0 bases from J, leaving 10 bases between. CDR3 in amino acids: CASSKDTLNTEAFF. DNA for the CDR3: TGTGCCAGCAGTAAAGACACCTTGAACACTGAAGCTTTCTTT.

The chain combines TRBV5-1 with TRBJ1-4, with D unresolved. The ends were cut back, 6 bases at V and 8 bases at J, with 23 bases in the middle. Per the germline V gene, CDR1 is SGHRS and CDR2 is YFSETQ. CDR3 length: 16 residues. This CDR3 is CASNNGLATLNEKLFF. As DNA, the CDR3 is TGCGCCAGCAACAACGGGTTGGCCACTTTGAACGAAAAACTGTTTTTT. The whole variable domain, remainder taken from reference TRBV5-1 and TRBJ1-4, is KAGVTQTPRYLIKTRGQQVTLSCSPISGHRSVSWYQQTPGQGLQFLFEYFSETQRNKGNFPGRFSGRQFSNSRSEMNVSTLELGDSALYLCASNNGLATLNEKLFFGSGTQLSVL.

This rearrangement joins TRBV5-1 to TRBJ2-6; tentative D call: TRBD1 (6 bases). The CDR3 consists of 15 residues. The germline CDR1 and CDR2 sequences are SGHRS and YFSETQ. V was clipped by 4 bases and J by 2 bases, with 10 bases between them. The CDR3 sequence is CASSAPGAGANVLTF. For the CDR3, the DNA is TGCGCCAGCAGCGCCCCAGGGGCTGGGGCCAACGTCCTGACTTTC.

This sequence joins TRBV4-3 and TRBJ2-5; 9 nucleotides align to TRBD2. CDR3 size: 15 residues. The germline V gene encodes CDR1 LGHNA and CDR2 YSLEER. Germline trimming cut 0 bases from V and 4 bases from J; bases unmatched to any gene: 3. CDR3 nucleotides: TGCGCCAGCAGCCAAGAGGGAGCGGGAGGAGAGACCCAGTACTTC. It is translated as CASSQEGAGGETQYF.

The rearrangement joins TRBV28 to TRBJ1-5; weak D call: TRBD1 (5 bases). The CDR3 covers 15 residues. CDR1 is MDHEN, CDR2 SYDVKM, per germline. Trimming shortened V by 6 bases and J by 0 bases, and 12 bases separated the two germline ends. Here the CDR3 reads CASRRTPNSNQPQHF. The CDR3 bases are TGTGCCAGCAGAAGGACACCTAATAGCAATCAGCCCCAGCATTTT.

There are a few counts of this clone. The chain combines TRBV11-2 with TRBJ1-2; 11 bases match TRBD1. From germline, CDR1 is SGHAT and CDR2 FQNNGV. This CDR3 is 14 amino acids long. Trimming took 7 bases from V and 1 from J; bases not matched to a gene: 2. DNA of the CDR3: TGTGCCAGCAAGGGGACAGGGGGTAACTATGGCTACACCTTC. Protein sequence: CASKGTGGNYGYTF.

Notes on this clone: Other DNA sequences in this specimen translate into the identical CDR3. V and J are TRBV18 and TRBJ1-1; possible D gene TRBD1, 5 bases. The CDR3 totals 15 residues. Germline V gives CDR1 KGHSH, CDR2 LQKENI. The germline V and J ends were trimmed by 0 bases and 1 base, with 9 bases remaining between them. CDR3 in amino acids: CASSPPSGGNTEAFF. DNA of the CDR3: TGTGCCAGCTCACCACCGTCGGGGGGGAACACTGAAGCTTTCTTT.

The chain joins TRBV18 to TRBJ2-3; D is undetermined. This CDR3 is 16 amino acids long. V was clipped by 5 bases and J by 4 bases, with 19 bases between them. Germline V CDR1 and CDR2: KGHSH, LQKENI. The CDR3 spells CASSAINPMGADTQYF. The CDR3 bases are TGTGCCAGCTCAGCGATCAATCCCATGGGCGCAGATACGCAGTATTTT.

The rearrangement links TRBV3-1 (or the pseudogene TRBV3-2) to TRBJ1-5; 7 bases align to TRBD1. Germline V gene data show CDR1 as LGHDT and CDR2 as YNNKEL (reference sequence). CDR3 length: 15 residues. Unmatched junction bases numbered 7, after V lost 1 base and J lost 7 bases. As DNA, the CDR3 is TGTGCCAGCAGCCAAGGACAGGGTTATGGCCAGCCCCAGCATTTT. This encodes CASSQGQGYGQPQHF.

The chain joins TRBV7-2 to TRBJ2-1; weak D call: TRBD2 (5 bases). Germline loops: CDR1 SGHTA, CDR2 FQGNSA. V was trimmed by 4 bases and J by 0 bases, leaving 13 bases between them. The CDR3 runs to 16 residues. CDR3 DNA sequence: TGTGCCAGCAGCTCACCGCGGGTTAGCTCCTACAATGAGCAGTTCTTC. Its translation is CASSSPRVSSYNEQFF.

This clone was counted a single time. The chain is built from TRBV6-5 and TRBJ1-2; 9 bases line up with TRBD1. The trim removed 6 bases at V and 8 bases at J, leaving 7 bases unmatched. This CDR3 is built from 13 residues. The germline gives CDR1 MNHEY, CDR2 SVGAGI. In DNA, the CDR3 is TGTGCCAGCAGCTCTAACAGGGGGCACGGCTACACCTTC. This codes for CASSSNRGHGYTF.

J is TRBJ1-5 and V is TRBV10-3, with TRBD1 identical over 7 bases. Germline values: CDR1 ENHRY, CDR2 SYGVKD. The CDR3 loop spans 13 amino acids. Germline trimming cut 6 bases from V and 8 bases from J; bases unmatched to any gene: 7. In DNA form, the CDR3 reads TGTGCCATCAGCGGGACAGAAAAGGAGCCCCAGCATTTT. It translates to CAISGTEKEPQHF.

This clone was counted only a few times. The V and J genes are TRBV4-3 and TRBJ2-7; 7 bases are a match to TRBD1. V was clipped by 2 bases and J by 0 bases; unmatched bases: 4. The CDR3 is 15 residues long. The germline CDR1 and CDR2 sequences are LGHNA and YSLEER. The CDR3 bases are TGCGCCAGCAGCCAAACGGGGACAGTCTCCTACGAGCAGTACTTC. Protein: CASSQTGTVSYEQYF.